What follows is one TCR beta chain and its context. The antigen is unknown. These data are taken from a study of high-grade serous ovarian cancer treatment subgroups. Study-wide background: Samples averaged approximately 14,000 reads and approximately 7,000 unique TCR beta rearrangements.

The tumor samples were collected prior to definitive surgery or chemotherapy. Repertoires were generated with immunoSEQ multiplex PCR, while TCRdb's copy carries only in-frame clones and drops some. Among approximately 8,900 clones listed, approximately 90% were seen once. General study points: The analyses considered CDR3 and ignored CDR1 and CDR2. Spatial context was lost because tumors were sequenced in bulk. Repertoire similarity ranged about 0.11 to 0.8 between tumors of one patient.

Germline trimming cut 4 bases from V and 2 bases from J; bases unmatched to any gene: 5. Germline V CDR1 and CDR2: SGHNT, YYREEE (reference sequence). The CDR3 extends over 16 amino acids. This TCR was sampled from a human donor with high-grade serous ovarian cancer. Specimen: tumor tissue. The chain carries TRBV5-4 and TRBJ2-3; 12 nucleotides match TRBD2. In nucleotides, the CDR3 is TGTGCCAGCAGCATCGGACTAGCGGGGCTCACAGATACGCAGTATTTT. Translated, it gives CASSIGLAGLTDTQYF.